This T cell receptor beta chain was identified in a study of shared clonotypes between healthy human individuals. Study-level background: The donors, a couple of women and a few men, were aged 18 to 49.

Regarding this clone: Antigen specificity is unknown.

HIV-negative, healthy adults without recent acute infections or vaccinations were the donors. Genomic DNA came from 70 million to 100 million PBMCs in unsorted samples. This CDR3 comprises 16 residues. CDR1 is SGHRS, CDR2 YFSETQ, per germline. The V end lost 1 base, the J end lost 4 bases, and 17 bases lay between the germline ends. Study outcomes and limitations: The study sampled only blood, and tissue repertoires likely differ.

Assay: immunoSEQ multiplex PCR; the TCRdb copy retains only in-frame clones and omits some. The table shows approximately 460,000 clones, with 75% to 80% occurring only once. The clonotype originates from a woman aged 40 to 50 in good health. Some clones in this sample may be carry-over from other donors' samples. Material for sequencing was PBMCs. The rearrangement uses TRBV5-1 and TRBJ1-1; D might be TRBD1 (5 bases). This CDR3 is CASSLNGQGSGTEAFF. The CDR3 nucleotides are TGCGCCAGCAGCTTGAACGGGCAGGGATCGGGCACTGAAGCTTTCTTT.